These 20 T cell receptor beta chains were all obtained from the same sample, sequenced in a study of blood T cell repertoires in COVID-19. The data were produced by immunoSEQ multiplex PCR, yet TCRdb's version contains in-frame clones alone and is incomplete. Of about 480,000 clones listed, roughly nine tenths are singletons. Sequencing was performed on peripheral blood. All receptors derive from a man younger than 35 with COVID-19, enrolled during active disease.

This chain connects TRBV5-4 to TRBJ2-1, with D possibly matching TRBD2 (6 bases). The CDR3 loop spans 15 amino acids. Trimming took 1 base from V and 2 from J, leaving 10 bases between them. The germline gives CDR1 SGHNT, CDR2 YYREEE (reference sequence). The CDR3 sequence is CASSLRGRTYNEQFF. The CDR3, as DNA: TGTGCCAGCAGCTTGCGGGGGAGGACCTACAATGAGCAGTTCTTC.

The rearrangement uses TRBV30 and TRBJ1-1; TRBD1 agrees at 10 bases. J lost 4 bases, V lost 0 bases, and 8 bases had no gene match. CDR3 length: 16 residues. In germline, CDR1 is GTSNPN, CDR2 SVGIG (reference sequence). In DNA, the CDR3 is TGTGCCTGGAGTGTGGGACCCGGGACAGGGGTCACTGAAGCTTTCTTT. The encoded protein is CAWSVGPGTGVTEAFF.

In regard to this clone: This may be a read error, as it is one base from a much larger clone. The chain has TRBV6-5 and TRBJ1-2; D is uncertain. V was pared by 6 bases and J by 2 bases, with 4 bases between. This CDR3 comprises 11 residues. Germline CDR1 reads MNHEY; CDR2 reads SVGAGI. CDR3 sequence: CASSVNYGYTF. CDR3 bases: TGTGCCAGCAGCGTGAACTATGGCTACACCTTC.

V gene TRBV18 combines with J gene TRBJ2-1; the D is unclear. Between the trimmed V and J ends, which lost 1 base and 8 bases, there was a span of 12 bases. This CDR3 region has 14 residues. Germline V gives CDR1 KGHSH, CDR2 LQKENI. The CDR3 nucleotides read TGTGCCAGCTCACCACGTGGCAGGCCTTATGAGCAGTTCTTC. This sequence encodes CASSPRGRPYEQFF.

This clone was counted a few times. The rearrangement uses TRBV2 and TRBJ2-1; tentative D call: TRBD1 (6 bases). Trimming took 1 base from V and 7 from J, leaving 14 bases between them. The CDR3 is 15 amino acids. The germline gives CDR1 SNHLY, CDR2 FYNNEI. CDR3 sequence reads: CASSEEQGRWNEQFF. In nucleotides, the CDR3 is TGTGCCAGCAGTGAAGAACAGGGACGATGGAATGAGCAGTTCTTC.

V gene TRBV6-1 combines with J gene TRBJ2-7, with 9 nucleotides matching TRBD2. CDR1 is MNHNS, CDR2 SASEGT, per germline. Trimming removed 1 base from V and 4 bases from J; junction bases left unmatched: 5. The CDR3 length is 15 residues. The CDR3 DNA reads TGTGCCAGCAGTGAAGGAAGACTAGCGGCGTACGAGCAGTACTTC. This sequence encodes CASSEGRLAAYEQYF.

The chain joins TRBV7-5 to TRBJ2-5; the table gives TRBD2 as D, unverified against the DNA. TRBV7-5 is reported as a pseudogene. The CDR3 is 17 amino acids. The CDR3 coding sequence is TGTGTCAGAAGCTTAGTTTGTAGCGGGAGGTACCAAGAGACCCAGTACTTC. Translation: CVRSLVCSGRYQETQYF.

The gene calls are TRBV19 and TRBJ1-2; no definite D call. The CDR3 covers 14 residues. CDR1 is LNHDA and CDR2 is SQIVND in the germline V gene (reference sequence). Trimming shortened V by 5 bases and J by 3 bases, and 13 bases separated the two germline ends. In nucleotides, the CDR3 is TGTGCCAGTAGTGGGTTACCTCGGGACTATGGCTACACCTTC. Its translation: CASSGLPRDYGYTF.

The rearrangement joins TRBV5-1 to TRBJ2-5; 7 bases match TRBD2. V trimming: 3 bases; J trimming: 1 base; junction bases outside the gene matches: 9. This CDR3 is 16 amino acids long. The germline V gene encodes CDR1 SGHRS and CDR2 YFSETQ. In DNA form, the CDR3 reads TGCGCCAGCAGCTGGTCCGGGGCTAGCGGCCAAGAGACCCAGTACTTC. Its translation: CASSWSGASGQETQYF. Supplemented by reference TRBV5-1 and TRBJ2-5, the full variable domain reads KAGVTQTPRYLIKTRGQQVTLSCSPISGHRSVSWYQQTPGQGLQFLFEYFSETQRNKGNFPGRFSGRQFSNSRSEMNVSTLELGDSALYLCASSWSGASGQETQYFGPGTRLLVL.

The J gene is TRBJ2-3, the V gene TRBV3-1 (or the pseudogene TRBV3-2), with 9 bases lining up with TRBD1. V trimming: 5 bases; J trimming: 2 bases; junction bases outside the gene matches: 8. This CDR3 is built from 16 residues. CDR1 is LGHDT and CDR2 is YNNKEL in the germline V gene (reference sequence). CDR3 sequence reads: CASSSQGALTTDTQYF. The DNA for the CDR3 is TGTGCCAGCAGCTCACAGGGGGCCCTAACCACAGATACGCAGTATTTT.

The chain links TRBV5-1 to TRBJ2-7, with D tentatively TRBD1 (5 bases). Trimming removed 4 bases at V and 1 base at J, with 18 bases between. The CDR3 runs to 16 residues. CDR1 is SGHRS and CDR2 is YFSETQ in the germline V gene. The CDR3 DNA reads as TGCGCCAGCAGCCCACCACCGGGCAGGGCTTCCTACGAGCAGTACTTC. Translating it yields CASSPPPGRASYEQYF.

CDR3 residues: CASTAQRRSYEQYF. The CDR3 coding sequence is TGTGCCAGCACGGCCCAGCGGAGATCCTACGAGCAGTACTTC. The chain links TRBV6-6 to TRBJ2-7, with D possibly matching TRBD2 (5 bases). V was pared by 7 bases and J by 1 base, with 14 bases between. This CDR3 contains 14 residues. Per the germline V gene, CDR1 is MNHNY and CDR2 is SVGAGI (reference sequence).

The rearrangement joins TRBV2 to TRBJ2-3; D remains ambiguous. The CDR3 runs 13 residues. Germline assignment: CDR1 SNHLY and CDR2 FYNNEI. V was trimmed by 3 bases and J by 8 bases, leaving 12 bases between them. The CDR3 sequence: CASSDDQPGTQYF. The DNA for the CDR3 is TGTGCCAGCAGTGATGACCAACCGGGTACGCAGTATTTT.

The gene calls are TRBV13 and TRBJ2-5, with TRBD1 identical over 9 bases. V was clipped by 8 bases and J by 2 bases; unmatched bases: 9. The CDR3 has 15 residues. In germline, CDR1 is PRHDT, CDR2 FYEKMQ (reference sequence). CDR3 protein: CASGYRGRVQETQYF. The CDR3 DNA reads as TGTGCCAGCGGATACAGGGGGCGGGTACAAGAGACCCAGTACTTC.

This chain links TRBV28 with TRBJ2-7, with D possibly being TRBD1 (6 bases). The CDR3 covers 12 residues. CDR1 MDHEN and CDR2 SYDVKM come from the germline V gene. Trimming removed 5 bases from V and 5 bases from J, with 10 bases in between. This chain's CDR3 is CASSLTGNEQYF. DNA for the CDR3: TGTGCCAGCAGTCTTACAGGGAACGAGCAGTACTTC.

This sequence joins TRBV24-1 and TRBJ2-5, with 13 bases matching TRBD2. From germline, CDR1 is KGHDR and CDR2 SFDVKD. V was pared by 4 bases and J by 5 bases, with 3 bases of the junction left unmatched. The CDR3 contains 15 residues. This CDR3 reads CATSELAGGGETQYF. In DNA, the CDR3 is TGTGCCACCAGTGAACTAGCGGGAGGGGGGGAGACCCAGTACTTC.

The chain uses TRBV6-5 and TRBJ2-7, with 9 bases lining up with TRBD1. Trimming at V came to 6 bases and at J to 3 bases, leaving 3 bases not matched to a gene. CDR1 is MNHEY, CDR2 SVGAGI, per germline. CDR3 size: 13 residues. The CDR3 nucleotides read TGTGCCAGCAGCGGACAGGGGTTCTACGAGCAGTACTTC. Its translation is CASSGQGFYEQYF.

This clone was recorded a few times. This chain uses TRBV4-1 with TRBJ1-3; perhaps TRBD1 as D (5 bases). The germline V gene encodes CDR1 MGHRA and CDR2 YSYEKL. V was pared by 4 bases and J by 3 bases, with 19 bases between. The CDR3 is 17 amino acids. The CDR3 spells CASSRSGERMVGNTIYF. CDR3 DNA sequence: TGCGCCAGCAGCCGTTCGGGGGAGAGGATGGTTGGAAACACCATATATTTT.

The rearrangement uses TRBV9 and TRBJ1-1; tentative D call: TRBD1 (5 bases). V was cut by 4 bases and J by 10 bases, with 23 bases left in between. The CDR3 extends over 15 amino acids. Germline CDR1 is SGDLS and CDR2 is YYNGEE. CDR3 protein: CASSPPQGTQVSAFF. CDR3 coding DNA: TGTGCCAGCAGCCCACCGCAGGGCACACAAGTGTCAGCTTTCTTT.

The chain joins TRBV7-6 to TRBJ2-5; 7 nucleotides agree with TRBD1. V lost 2 bases and J lost 5; bases outside the gene matches: 17. Germline CDR1 is SGHVS and CDR2 is FNYEAQ. The CDR3 contains 18 residues. The DNA of the CDR3 is TGTGCCAGCAGCTTACGTGTCTCTAAAGGGGGCTATTCGGAGACCCAGTACTTC. Translating it yields CASSLRVSKGGYSETQYF.